This T cell receptor beta chain was observed in a study of regulatory T cells in long-lasting Graves disease. Time point: persistent/refractory GD, antithyroid drugs over 5 years with positive TRAb. Preparation of the TCR library used RNA extracted from PBMCs. Graves' disease diagnosis used American Thyroid Association guidelines. In its sample, this clonotype was seen many times. Sequencing libraries for TCR beta were prepared with iRepertoire HTBI primers and Arm-PCR of CDR3 regions. TCRdb redid the calling of the multiplex PCR reads with MiXCR, one entry per CDR3 protein. The table shows 250,000 to 300,000 distinct CDR3 sequences, with 22% occurring only once. This sequence was found in a female donor with Graves disease. The material sequenced was peripheral blood mononuclear cells (PBMCs), taken when the disease was refractory, from a patient treated with antithyroid drugs.

The CDR3 region is CSARDWTSGRVYEQYF. In DNA form, the CDR3 reads TGCAGTGCTAGAGATTGGACTAGCGGGAGGGTCTACGAGCAGTACTTC. The genes are TRBV20-1 and TRBJ2-7, with 15 bases that match TRBD2. The CDR3 has 16 amino acids. The germline CDR1 and CDR2 sequences are DFQATT and SNEGSKA (reference sequence). J was trimmed by 3 bases and V by 0 bases; bases with no gene match: 3.